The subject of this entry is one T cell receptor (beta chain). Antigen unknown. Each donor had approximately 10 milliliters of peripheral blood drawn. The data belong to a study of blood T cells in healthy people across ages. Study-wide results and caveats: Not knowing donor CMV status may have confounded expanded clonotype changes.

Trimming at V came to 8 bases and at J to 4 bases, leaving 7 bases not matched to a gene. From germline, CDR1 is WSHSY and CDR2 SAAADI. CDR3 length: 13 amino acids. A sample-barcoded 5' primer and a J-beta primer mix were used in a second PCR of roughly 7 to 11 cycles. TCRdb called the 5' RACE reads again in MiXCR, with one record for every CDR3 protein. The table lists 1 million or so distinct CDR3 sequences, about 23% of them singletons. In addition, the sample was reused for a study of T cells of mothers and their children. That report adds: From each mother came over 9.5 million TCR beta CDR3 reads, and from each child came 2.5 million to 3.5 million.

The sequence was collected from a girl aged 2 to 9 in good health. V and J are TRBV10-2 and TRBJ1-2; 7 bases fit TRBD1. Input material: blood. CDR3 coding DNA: TGCGCCAGCGGCCCGGACAGGACCTATGGCTACACCTTC. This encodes CASGPDRTYGYTF.